This is a list of T cell receptor beta chains from one sample in a study of shared clonotypes between healthy human individuals. Only in-frame clones appear in the TCRdb table, and some are missing; sequencing was by immunoSEQ multiplex PCR. The table lists approximately 1,000,000 clones, approximately 80% of them singletons. The specimen was memory CD4+ T cells from PBMCs. These receptors were taken from a man between 18 and 35 years old in good health. Some clones in this sample may be carry-over from other donors' samples. Both conserved end residues are part of each CDR3. The order of the fields is clone size, D gene, V gene, J gene, CDR3 DNA, CDR3 protein. The D gene is left open where the match is weak. A clone size is listed for some rows: how often the clone was seen (once, few, many), or a class if it is expanded.

-	TRBD2	TRBV4-2	TRBJ2-7	TGTGCCAGCAGCCCGTCGACTAGCGCTACCTACGAGCAGTACTTC	CASSPSTSATYEQYF
-	TRBD2	TRBV7-9	TRBJ2-1	TGTGCCAGCAGCCCTAGCGGGCCCTACAATGAGCAGTTCTTC	CASSPSGPYNEQFF
-	TRBD1	TRBV4-2	TRBJ2-3	TGTGCCAGCAGCCAACCCCCGGGACAGAACACAGATACGCAGTATTTT	CASSQPPGQNTDTQYF
-	TRBD1	TRBV7-9	TRBJ1-2	TGTGCCAGCAGCTTCCGGGACAGGGTGGATGGCTACACCTTC	CASSFRDRVDGYTF
-	TRBD1	TRBV7-9	TRBJ1-1	TGTGCCAGCAGCTTCTGGACAGGTGACACTGAAGCTTTCTTT	CASSFWTGDTEAFF
few	-	TRBV9	TRBJ2-6	TGTGCCAGCAGCGTAGCTGGCTCTGGGGCCAACGTCCTGACTTTC	CASSVAGSGANVLTF
-	TRBD2	TRBV6-5	TRBJ2-7	TGTGCCAGCAGAGGGCTAGCGGGAGTGGTCTACGAGCAGTACTTC	CASRGLAGVVYEQYF
-	-	TRBV5-1	TRBJ1-2	TGCGCCAGCAGCTTGGGGGTTGATTGGGACTATGGCTACACCTTC	CASSLGVDWDYGYTF
-	-	TRBV7-2	TRBJ2-7	TGTGCCAGCAGCCCACCCCGGGACCTCTCCCACGAGCAGTACTTC	CASSPPRDLSHEQYF
-	TRBD1	TRBV18	TRBJ2-1	TGTGCCAGCTCACCACCCCGGGACAGGGGGTACAATGAGCAGTTCTTC	CASSPPRDRGYNEQFF
-	-	TRBV4-1	TRBJ2-1	TGCGCCAGCAGCCTCCCACCTAGGGGAAGCTCCTACAATGAGCAGTTCTTC	CASSLPPRGSSYNEQFF
-	-	TRBV6-5	TRBJ2-3	TGTGCCAGCAGTTACGGCTCGGGACTTAACACAGATACGCAGTATTTT	CASSYGSGLNTDTQYF
-	TRBD1	TRBV4-3	TRBJ2-7	TGCGCCAGCAGCCAAGGCCTAGGGGGCACCTACGAGCAGTACTTC	CASSQGLGGTYEQYF
-	-	TRBV27	TRBJ1-3	TGTGCCAGCCGACGGGCCGCTGGAAACACCATATATTTT	CASRRAAGNTIYF
-	-	TRBV4-2	TRBJ2-7	TGTGCCAGCAGCCGGGGGGACGGATCCTACGAGCAGTACTTC	CASSRGDGSYEQYF
once	-	TRBV6-5	TRBJ2-2	TGTGCCAGCAGCTACTTAGAGGGGTGGACCGGGGAGCTGTTTTTT	CASSYLEGWTGELFF
-	TRBD2	TRBV5-1	TRBJ2-5	TGCGCCAGCAGCTTGGCGACTAGCAAAGAGACCCAGTACTTC	CASSLATSKETQYF
-	-	TRBV21-1	TRBJ2-7	TGTGCCAGCAGCAAAGGCGGGGACAGGGGCACGGTCCACGAGCAGTACTTC	CASSKGGDRGTVHEQYF
few	-	TRBV18	TRBJ2-7	TGTGCCAGCTCCCCTCCCCGGCCCTCCTACGAGCAGTACTTC	CASSPPRPSYEQYF
-	TRBD1	TRBV10-2	TRBJ2-7	TGCGCCAGCAGACAACCGGGACAGACCTCAACCTACGAGCAGTACTTC	CASRQPGQTSTYEQYF
-	-	TRBV7-9	TRBJ2-5	TGTGCCAGCAGCCGCGGGACAGTAGAGACCCAGTACTTC	CASSRGTVETQYF
-	TRBD1	TRBV28	TRBJ1-2	TGTGCCAGCAGAGCGGACAGGATCTATGGCTACACCTTC	CASRADRIYGYTF
-	-	TRBV19	TRBJ1-5	TGTGCCAGTAGTCTTTGGGGTCAGCCCCAGCATTTT	CASSLWGQPQHF
-	-	TRBV30	TRBJ2-4	TGTGCCTGGAGGCGAACGGGTCCAGGGGAAGCCAAAAACATTCAGTACTTC	CAWRRTGPGEAKNIQYF
few	-	TRBV10-1	TRBJ2-2	TGCGCCAGAATGATGGCAGGGACGGGGACCGGGGAGCTGTTTTTT	CARMMAGTGTGELFF
-	TRBD2	TRBV5-1	TRBJ2-2	TGCGCCAGCAGTTCTGAACTAGCGGCCACCGGGGAGCTGTTTTTT	CASSSELAATGELFF
-	TRBD1	TRBV29-1	TRBJ2-1	TGCAGCGCCCGAAGACAGGGAGTCGTCTACAATGAGCAGTTCTTC	CSARRQGVVYNEQFF
-	TRBD2	TRBV27	TRBJ2-7	TGTGCCAGCAGTGCCCCAGGGAGCGGGAGAGGCTACGAGCAGTACTTC	CASSAPGSGRGYEQYF
-	-	TRBV10-1	TRBJ2-7	TGCGCCAGCAGTCCCAGTAACAGCTCCTACGAGCAGTACTTC	CASSPSNSSYEQYF
-	-	TRBV5-1	TRBJ1-2	TGCGCCAGCAGCTTGGCGGACACTTCCCTTTATGGCTACACCTTC	CASSLADTSLYGYTF
-	-	TRBV6-1	TRBJ2-1	TGTGCCAGCAGTGATAGGGGTGGGAGAAGGAATGAGCAGTTCTTC	CASSDRGGRRNEQFF
few	-	TRBV25-1	TRBJ1-1	TGTGCCAGCAGTGAATCCAGGGCTTTTAACACTGAAGCTTTCTTT	CASSESRAFNTEAFF